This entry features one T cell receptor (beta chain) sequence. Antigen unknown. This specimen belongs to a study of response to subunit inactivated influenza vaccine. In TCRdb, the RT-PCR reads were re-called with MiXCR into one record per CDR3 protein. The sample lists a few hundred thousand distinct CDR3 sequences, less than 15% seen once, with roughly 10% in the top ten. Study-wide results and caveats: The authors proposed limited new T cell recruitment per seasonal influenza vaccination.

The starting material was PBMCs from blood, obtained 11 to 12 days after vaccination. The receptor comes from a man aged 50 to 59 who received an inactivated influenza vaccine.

The DNA for the CDR3 is TGTGCCAGCAGCGACAGGGTAACTGAAGCTTTCTTT. This gives the protein CASSDRVTEAFF. The V call is TRBV6-2 or TRBV6-3, the J call TRBJ1-1; 7 positions agree with TRBD1. Germline lookup yields CDR1 MNHEY and CDR2 SVGEGT. V trimming: 6 bases; J trimming: 5 bases; junction bases outside the gene matches: 3. The CDR3 is 12 amino acids.